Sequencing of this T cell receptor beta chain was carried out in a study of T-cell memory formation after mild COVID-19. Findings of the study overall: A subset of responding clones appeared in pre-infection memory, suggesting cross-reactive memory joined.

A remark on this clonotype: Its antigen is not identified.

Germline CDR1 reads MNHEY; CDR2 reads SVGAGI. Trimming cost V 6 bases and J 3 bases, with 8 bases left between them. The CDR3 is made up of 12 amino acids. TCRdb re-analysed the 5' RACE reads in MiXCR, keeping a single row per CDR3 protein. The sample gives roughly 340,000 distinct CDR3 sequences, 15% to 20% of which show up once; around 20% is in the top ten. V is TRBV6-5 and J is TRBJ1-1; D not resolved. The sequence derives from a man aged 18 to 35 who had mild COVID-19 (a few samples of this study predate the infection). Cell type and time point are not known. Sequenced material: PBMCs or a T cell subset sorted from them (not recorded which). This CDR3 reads CASRGPDTEAFF. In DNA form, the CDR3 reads TGTGCCAGCAGAGGACCTGACACTGAAGCTTTCTTT.